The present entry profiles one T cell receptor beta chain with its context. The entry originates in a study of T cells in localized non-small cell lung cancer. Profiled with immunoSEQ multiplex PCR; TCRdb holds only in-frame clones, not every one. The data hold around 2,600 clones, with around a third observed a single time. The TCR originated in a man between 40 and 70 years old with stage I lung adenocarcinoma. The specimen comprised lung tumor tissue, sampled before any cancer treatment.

CDR3 amino acids: CASENSGAYNEQFF. For the CDR3, the DNA is TGTGCCAGTGAAAATAGCGGGGCCTACAATGAGCAGTTCTTC. The V gene is TRBV19, the J gene TRBJ2-1; 8 bases line up with TRBD2. This CDR3 contains 14 residues. Germline V gives CDR1 LNHDA, CDR2 SQIVND (reference sequence). Germline trimming cut 8 bases from V and 2 bases from J; bases unmatched to any gene: 5.